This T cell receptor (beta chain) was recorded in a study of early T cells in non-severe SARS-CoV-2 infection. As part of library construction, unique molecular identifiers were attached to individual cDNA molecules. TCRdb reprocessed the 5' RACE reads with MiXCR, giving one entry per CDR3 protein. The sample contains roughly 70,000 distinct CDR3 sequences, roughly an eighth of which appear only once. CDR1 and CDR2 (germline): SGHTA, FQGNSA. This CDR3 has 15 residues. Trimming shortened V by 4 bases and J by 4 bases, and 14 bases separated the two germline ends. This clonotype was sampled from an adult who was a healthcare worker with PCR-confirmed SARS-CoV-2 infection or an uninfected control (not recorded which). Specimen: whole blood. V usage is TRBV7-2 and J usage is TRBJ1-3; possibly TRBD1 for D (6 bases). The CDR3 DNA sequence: TGTGCCAGCAGCTCCCCCAGCAGGGGCGGAAACACCATATATTTT. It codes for CASSSPSRGGNTIYF.